These 20 T cell receptor beta chains came from one sample sequenced in a study of T cell repertoires in cytomegalovirus infection. These TCRs are of unknown antigen specificity. Using its own MiXCR run on the reads, TCRdb lists one record per CDR3 protein. The sample carries around 430,000 distinct CDR3 sequences, under 55% recorded once. The sequenced sample was cultured PBMCs, obtained from culture after CMV antigen stimulation. The receptor source for this set is a human donor in good health (CMV status not recorded). Some clones in this sample may be carry-over from other donors' samples.

This sequence joins TRBV6-1 and TRBJ1-2, with 8 bases aligning to TRBD1. The CDR3 runs 14 residues. Looked up from germline, CDR1 is MNHNS and CDR2 is SASEGT. After removal of 4 bases from V and 4 bases from J, the junction contained 5 bases not matched to a gene. The CDR3 DNA reads TGTGCCAGCAGTGTCCAGGGGGCAGGCTATGGCTACACCTTC. Protein sequence: CASSVQGAGYGYTF.

This clonotype came up once. The chain is built from TRBV10-3 and TRBJ2-2; D is ambiguous. The V end was cut by 1 base, the J end by 1 base, with 7 bases between. There are 15 residues in the CDR3. CDR1 and CDR2 from the germline V gene are ENHRY and SYGVKD. This CDR3 reads CAISELRRNTGELFF. The CDR3 DNA follows: TGTGCCATCAGTGAGTTGAGGAGGAACACCGGGGAGCTGTTTTTT.

The chain recombines TRBV4-3 with TRBJ1-6; 7 nucleotides align to TRBD1. Trimming cost V 5 bases and J 5 bases; bases outside gene matches: 3. The CDR3 contains 14 residues. Germline CDR1 LGHNA, CDR2 YSLEER. The CDR3 DNA is TGCGCCAGCAGCGACAGGGTGAATAATTCACCCCTCCACTTT. Translation: CASSDRVNNSPLHF.

There are a few counts of this clonotype. This rearrangement joins TRBV7-9 to TRBJ1-1; a possible D gene is TRBD1 (6 bases). Trimming cost V 1 base and J 7 bases, with 10 bases left between them. This CDR3 has 13 residues. Germline assignment: CDR1 SEHNR and CDR2 FQNEAQ (reference sequence). Written as DNA, the CDR3 is TGTGCCAGCAGCTTAGAAGGGACACTTGAAGCTTTCTTT. Translation gives CASSLEGTLEAFF.

The table lists this clonotype with a few counts. The rearrangement uses TRBV7-2 and TRBJ2-5; no clear D gene. The CDR3 runs to 13 residues. Trimming pared 1 base from V and 7 bases from J, leaving 10 bases between. CDR1 is SGHTA, CDR2 FQGNSA, per germline. DNA for the CDR3: TGTGCCAGCAGCTTAGTAGCTTGGGGGACCCAGTACTTC. This gives the protein CASSLVAWGTQYF.

The table lists this clonotype with a few counts. The chain carries TRBV5-1 and TRBJ2-3; the D is unclear. The CDR3 spans 13 residues. Germline assignment: CDR1 SGHRS and CDR2 YFSETQ. V was clipped by 0 bases and J by 4 bases, with 6 bases between them. In DNA, the CDR3 is TGCGCCAGCAGCTTGGACTATCCAGATACGCAGTATTTT. Its translation is CASSLDYPDTQYF.

This chain connects TRBV20-1 to TRBJ2-7; 10 bases align to TRBD1. The V segment lost 3 bases and the J segment 6 bases; nucleotides outside the gene matches: 8. CDR1 is DFQATT, CDR2 SNEGSKA, per germline (reference sequence). There are 14 residues in the CDR3. The CDR3 here is CSASRDRGRVEQYF. In DNA, the CDR3 is TGCAGTGCTAGTAGGGACAGGGGACGGGTCGAGCAGTACTTC.

The DNA of the CDR3 is TGTGCCAGCAGCTTGGAGTCTAGCGGGAGTTCGGACATTCAGTACTTC. The encoded protein is CASSLESSGSSDIQYF. The chain is built from TRBV5-6 and TRBJ2-4, with 10 nucleotides matching TRBD2. The CDR3 has 16 amino acids. V shed 0 bases and J 8 bases; nucleotides not matched to a gene: 8. Germline V gene sequence: CDR1 SGHDT, CDR2 YYEEEE.

The chain combines TRBV7-3 with TRBJ2-3; unclear D gene. This CDR3 has 14 residues. Germline V lookup: CDR1 SGHTA, CDR2 FQGTGA. V lost 5 bases and J lost 1, with 10 bases in between. The CDR3: CASSPQPGTDTQYF. The CDR3 nucleotides read TGTGCCAGCAGCCCCCAGCCCGGCACAGATACGCAGTATTTT.

This sequence joins TRBV11-3 and TRBJ1-1; perhaps TRBD1 as D (5 bases). The V end lost 0 bases, the J end lost 5 bases, and 13 bases lay between the germline ends. The CDR3 is 15 amino acids. The V gene's germline CDR1 is SGHNT and CDR2 YENEEA. The CDR3 reads CASSLDGGGRTEAFF. CDR3 bases: TGTGCCAGCAGCTTAGACGGGGGAGGCCGAACTGAAGCTTTCTTT.

This clonotype was observed a handful of times. J is TRBJ2-3 and V is TRBV7-8; a weak D match, TRBD2 (6 bases). The CDR3 sequence is 17 residues long. Germline values: CDR1 SGHVS, CDR2 FQNEAQ. V was cut by 5 bases and J by 6 bases, with 24 bases left in between. This chain's CDR3 is CASSAKQSGLLWDTQYF. The DNA for the CDR3 is TGTGCCAGCAGCGCTAAACAGTCGGGACTTCTGTGGGATACGCAGTATTTT.

The V and J genes are TRBV12-3 or TRBV12-4 and TRBJ1-5, with D unresolved. V was shortened by 7 bases and J by 0 bases, with 4 bases between the two germline ends. CDR3 length equals 12 residues. The CDR3 is CASTFSNQPQHF. DNA for the CDR3: TGTGCCAGCACCTTTAGCAATCAGCCCCAGCATTTT.

The chain recombines TRBV6-6 with TRBJ2-1; D gene ambiguous. The CDR3 is made up of 14 amino acids. Trimming cost V 0 bases and J 5 bases, with 8 bases left between them. CDR1 and CDR2 (germline): MNHNY, SVGAGI (reference sequence). CDR3 coding DNA: TGTGCCAGCAGTTACTCGACCAGCCACAATGAGCAGTTCTTC. Its translation is CASSYSTSHNEQFF.

The chain couples TRBV20-1 to TRBJ1-1, with 8 bases lining up with TRBD1. Germline V gene lookup returns CDR1 DFQATT and CDR2 SNEGSKA (reference sequence). V lost 4 bases to trimming and J lost 0 bases; unmatched junction nucleotides: 1. The CDR3 is made up of 13 amino acids. The CDR3 DNA sequence: TGCAGTGCTACGACAGGGGTGAACACTGAAGCTTTCTTT. Its protein product is CSATTGVNTEAFF.

This clonotype was observed a handful of times. The V gene is TRBV5-6, the J gene TRBJ2-7; 8 nucleotides line up with TRBD1. The ends lost 4 bases at V and 0 bases at J; junction bases unmatched: 12. CDR1 SGHDT and CDR2 YYEEEE come from the germline V gene. There are 17 residues in the CDR3. For the CDR3, the DNA is TGTGCCAGCAGCGCGGACTTGGACAGGGTGAGCTCCTACGAGCAGTACTTC. This sequence encodes CASSADLDRVSSYEQYF.

The chain recombines TRBV7-2 with TRBJ1-4; perhaps TRBD1 as D (5 bases). The CDR3 covers 14 residues. Trimming took off 5 bases at V and 3 bases at J, with 10 bases between the two ends. Germline V gives CDR1 SGHTA, CDR2 FQGNSA. CDR3 bases: TGTGCCAGCAGCCCTGACAGTGCTAATGAAAAACTGTTTTTT. Residues: CASSPDSANEKLFF.

The J gene is TRBJ1-1, the V gene TRBV7-4; 9 bases are shared with TRBD1. The CDR3 totals 12 residues. Germline CDR1 SGHVT, CDR2 SQSDAQ. CDR3 residues: CVIDGDRVEAFF. CDR3 nucleotide sequence: TGTGTCATTGATGGGGACAGGGTTGAAGCTTTCTTT.

The gene calls are TRBV7-2 and TRBJ2-5; 12 bases are shared with TRBD2. Trimming took 3 bases from V and 2 from J; bases not matched to a gene: 1. Per germline, CDR1 SGHTA and CDR2 FQGNSA. This CDR3 has 15 residues. The CDR3 here is CASSLTSGRQETQYF. DNA of the CDR3: TGTGCCAGCAGCTTGACTAGCGGGAGACAAGAGACCCAGTACTTC.

The V call is TRBV6-1, the J call TRBJ2-3; D gene unclear. CDR1 is MNHNS, CDR2 SASEGT, per germline. This CDR3 contains 15 residues. V lost 5 bases and J lost 2, with 14 bases in between. The CDR3 is CASSPRVGPTDTQYF. CDR3 nucleotides: TGTGCCAGCAGTCCCCGAGTGGGCCCCACAGATACGCAGTATTTT.

This clonotype was counted ten times or more. This chain joins TRBV7-9 and TRBJ1-3, with D maybe TRBD1 (5 bases). Germline CDR1 reads SEHNR; CDR2 reads FQNEAQ (reference sequence). The V gene lost 5 bases and the J gene lost 2 bases, with 13 bases spanning the gap. The CDR3 is 15 residues long. CDR3 nucleotide sequence: TGTGCCAGCAGCCAGGGCTCGCGTCCTGGAAACACCATATATTTT. It yields the protein CASSQGSRPGNTIYF.